The clone carrying this TCR beta chain was observed many times. The source of the sample is a study of T-cell reconstitution after alpha-beta-depleted transplantation in children. Researchers prepared the TCRbeta library using unique molecular identifiers, the study reports. TCRdb re-called the PCR reads with MiXCR, one entry per CDR3 protein. Of roughly 24,000 distinct CDR3 sequences listed, 11% were seen once; the top ten hold 20% to 25%. Germline CDR1 reads SQVTM; CDR2 reads ANQGSEA. The V end was cut by 4 bases, the J end by 7 bases, with 16 bases between. The CDR3 is 13 residues long. This specimen consisted of PBMCs from the stem cell graft donor, obtained from the stem cell graft. The receptor was derived from a human donor who donated a stem cell graft to a child with chronic granulomatous disease. The chain has TRBV29-1 and TRBJ1-2; D possibly corresponds to TRBD1 (5 bases). CDR3: CSVGGAGIGGYTF. The DNA for the CDR3 is TGCAGCGTTGGTGGGGCTGGGATCGGTGGCTACACCTTC.